The 15 T cell receptor beta chains in this list originate from one sample, sequenced in a study of blood T cell repertoires in COVID-19. Assay: immunoSEQ multiplex PCR; the TCRdb copy retains only in-frame clones and omits some. The sample contains 180,000 or so clones, 65% to 85% of which appear only once. Sequencing was done on a sample of PBMCs or T cells enriched from blood (not recorded which). These receptors were taken from a man aged 35 to 55 who had recovered from COVID-19.

The chain has TRBV7-9 and TRBJ1-2, with D maybe TRBD1 (6 bases). This CDR3 is built from 16 residues. V gave up 5 bases and J gave up 6 bases, with 22 bases separating them. Germline values: CDR1 SEHNR, CDR2 FQNEAQ (reference sequence). CDR3 nucleotides: TGTGCCAGCAGCCCCACGGGGGGCGGGGACCGGGATGGCTACACCTTC. Amino acids: CASSPTGGGDRDGYTF.

The rearrangement uses TRBV12-3 or TRBV12-4 and TRBJ2-7, with D possibly being TRBD2 (5 bases). The V gene lost 10 bases and the J gene lost 4 bases, with 8 bases spanning the gap. The CDR3 is made up of 10 amino acids. The CDR3 DNA follows: TGTGCCAAGAGGGTTTACGAGCAGTACTTC. This codes for CAKRVYEQYF.

CDR3 amino acids: CASSVGPFGNQPQHF. The CDR3 DNA reads TGTGCCAGCAGCGTAGGTCCGTTCGGCAATCAGCCCCAGCATTTT. V gene TRBV9 combines with J gene TRBJ1-5, with no clear D. V lost 0 bases to trimming and J lost 2 bases, with 9 bases between them. In germline, CDR1 is SGDLS, CDR2 YYNGEE. The CDR3 is 15 residues long.

The chain links TRBV29-1 to TRBJ2-7; no definite D call. Germline loops: CDR1 SQVTM, CDR2 ANQGSEA. The CDR3 is 13 residues long. Trimming shortened V by 3 bases and J by 0 bases, and 9 bases separated the two germline ends. Here the CDR3 DNA reads TGCAGCGTTGAGGGCCAAGCCTCCTACGAGCAGTACTTC. This encodes CSVEGQASYEQYF.

This sequence joins TRBV29-1 and TRBJ1-1; D might be TRBD1 (6 bases). The CDR3 is 13 amino acids. The germline V gene has CDR1 SQVTM and CDR2 ANQGSEA. V was shortened by 2 bases and J by 4 bases, with 11 bases between the two germline ends. The CDR3 DNA reads as TGCAGCGTTGAACAGGGGATGATCACTGAAGCTTTCTTT. This encodes CSVEQGMITEAFF. The whole variable domain, filled in from reference TRBV29-1 and TRBJ1-1, reads SAVISQKPSRDICQRGTSLTIQCQVDSQVTMMFWYRQQPGQSLTLIATANQGSEATYESGFVIDKFPISRPNLTFSTLTVSNMSPEDSSIYLCSVEQGMITEAFFGQGTRLTVV.

The V and J genes are TRBV2 and TRBJ2-7, with D possibly being TRBD1 (5 bases). V was clipped by 6 bases and J by 2 bases, with 8 bases between them. Germline values: CDR1 SNHLY, CDR2 FYNNEI. This CDR3 comprises 12 residues. CDR3: CASSSGPYEQYF. CDR3 coding DNA: TGTGCCAGCAGCTCAGGGCCCTACGAGCAGTACTTC.

The J gene is TRBJ2-3, the V gene TRBV11-2; no definite D call. CDR3 size: 12 residues. CDR1 is SGHAT and CDR2 is FQNNGV in the germline V gene. V dropped 7 bases and J dropped 0 bases, with 5 bases sitting between them. CDR3: CASTRSTDTQYF. CDR3 bases: TGTGCCAGCACCCGGAGCACAGATACGCAGTATTTT.

This clone was seen a single time. The chain joins TRBV27 to TRBJ1-6; no clear D gene. This CDR3 contains 13 residues. Trimming took off 6 bases at V and 6 bases at J, with 9 bases between the two ends. Germline V lookup: CDR1 MNHEY, CDR2 SMNVEV (reference sequence). This CDR3 reads CASRLRVNSPLHF. The DNA of the CDR3 is TGTGCCAGCAGGTTGAGGGTTAATTCACCCCTCCACTTT.

J is TRBJ2-5 and V is TRBV6-5, with 8 nucleotides matching TRBD2. V gave up 7 bases and J gave up 2 bases; unmatched junction bases: 6. This CDR3 has 14 amino acids. CDR1 MNHEY and CDR2 SVGAGI come from the germline V gene. The CDR3 sequence is CASTPGGGQETQYF. DNA of the CDR3: TGTGCCAGCACCCCCGGGGGGGGACAAGAGACCCAGTACTTC.

The rearrangement uses TRBV6-6 and TRBJ1-2, with TRBD1 as a possible D gene (6 bases). V dropped 7 bases and J dropped 2 bases, with 23 bases sitting between them. Germline values: CDR1 MNHNY, CDR2 SVGAGI (reference sequence). The CDR3 has 17 amino acids. CDR3 protein: CASTRTNPGASNYGYTF. Written as DNA, the CDR3 is TGTGCCAGCACTCGAACCAATCCAGGGGCCAGCAACTATGGCTACACCTTC.

There are a few counts of this clone. The DNA for the CDR3 is TGTGCCAGCAGTCTCTCTACAGGGGGCGCGGGTTGGTCACCCCTCCACTTT. Amino acid sequence: CASSLSTGGAGWSPLHF. The rearrangement links TRBV6-2 or TRBV6-3 to TRBJ1-6, with 9 bases fitting TRBD1. Losses at the gene ends were 5 bases for V and 10 bases for J; bases not matched to a gene: 15. The CDR3 consists of 17 residues. Germline CDR1 is MNHEY and CDR2 is SVGEGT.

The chain couples TRBV6-5 to TRBJ1-1; a possible D gene is TRBD1 (5 bases). The V end lost 7 bases, the J end lost 0 bases, and 12 bases lay between the germline ends. CDR3 length: 14 residues. From germline, CDR1 is MNHEY and CDR2 SVGAGI. The CDR3 loop reads CASTSGHMNTEAFF. The CDR3 DNA is TGTGCCAGCACTTCCGGACATATGAACACTGAAGCTTTCTTT.

The rearrangement joins TRBV10-3 to TRBJ2-1; the match to TRBD1 covers 12 bases. The CDR3 is 15 amino acids. CDR1 and CDR2 (germline): ENHRY, SYGVKD. V lost 3 bases and J lost 8; bases outside the gene matches: 5. CDR3 in amino acids: CAISDPGTGGYEQFF. CDR3 in DNA: TGTGCCATCAGTGACCCCGGGACAGGGGGCTATGAGCAGTTCTTC.

J is TRBJ2-1 and V is TRBV7-6; 7 bases are a match to TRBD1. Trimming at V came to 2 bases and at J to 9 bases, leaving 10 bases not matched to a gene. This CDR3 comprises 15 residues. CDR1 is SGHVS and CDR2 is FNYEAQ in the germline V gene. The CDR3 spells CASSLSTLPGGEQFF. The CDR3 DNA reads as TGTGCCAGCAGCTTATCGACTCTCCCAGGGGGTGAGCAGTTCTTC.

This rearrangement joins TRBV19 to TRBJ2-1; D may be TRBD2 (6 bases). Trimming took off 6 bases at V and 2 bases at J, with 17 bases between the two ends. CDR1 and CDR2 from the germline V gene are LNHDA and SQIVND (reference sequence). The length of the CDR3 is 16 residues. CDR3 sequence: CASRVVGGFTYNEQFF. CDR3 nucleotide sequence: TGTGCCAGTAGGGTTGTGGGAGGTTTTACCTACAATGAGCAGTTCTTC. Full variable domain (remainder filled in from reference TRBV19 and TRBJ2-1): DGGITQSPKYLFRKEGQNVTLSCEQNLNHDAMYWYRQDPGQGLRLIYYSQIVNDFQKGDIAEGYSVSREKKESFPLTVTSAQKNPTAFYLCASRVVGGFTYNEQFFGPGTRLTVL.